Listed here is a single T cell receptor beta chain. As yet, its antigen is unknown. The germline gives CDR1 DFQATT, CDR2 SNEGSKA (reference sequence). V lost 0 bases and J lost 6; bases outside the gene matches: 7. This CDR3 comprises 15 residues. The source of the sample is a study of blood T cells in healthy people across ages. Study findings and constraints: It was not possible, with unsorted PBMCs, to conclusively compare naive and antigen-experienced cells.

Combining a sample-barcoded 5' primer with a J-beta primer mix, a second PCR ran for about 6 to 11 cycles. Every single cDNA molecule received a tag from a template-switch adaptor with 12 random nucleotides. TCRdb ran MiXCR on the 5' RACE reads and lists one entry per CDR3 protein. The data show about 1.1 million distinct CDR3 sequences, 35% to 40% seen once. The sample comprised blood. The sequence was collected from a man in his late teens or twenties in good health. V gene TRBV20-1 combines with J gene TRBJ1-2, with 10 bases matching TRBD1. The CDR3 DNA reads TGCAGTGCTAGAGAACGGGACAGGGGCATCGATGGCTACACCTTC. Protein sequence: CSARERDRGIDGYTF.